Shown below are 11 T cell receptor beta chains from a single sample sequenced in a study of cytomegalovirus exposure and HLA in healthy donors. A multiplex PCR was run with 60 Vbeta primers and 13 Jbeta primers. TCRdb keeps only in-frame clones here, not all; method: immunoSEQ multiplex PCR. This sample has around 140,000 clones, with more than 75% found just once. Material: PBMCs. The receptors come from a female donor in good health and CMV-seronegative.

This clone was seen only a few times. The V call is TRBV15, the J call TRBJ1-6, with no clear D. V lost 5 bases, J lost 5 bases, and 7 bases lay in between. The CDR3 totals 13 residues. Germline CDR1 and CDR2: LNHNV and YYDKDF (reference sequence). This chain's CDR3 is CATSSVDNSPLHF. The CDR3, as DNA: TGTGCCACCAGCTCGGTGGATAATTCACCCCTCCACTTT.

The CDR3 DNA reads as TGTGCCAGTAAGACAGCCCCAGACACCGGGGAGCTGTTTTTT. Its protein product is CASKTAPDTGELFF. The rearrangement joins TRBV6-1 to TRBJ2-2, with a possible D match to TRBD1 (5 bases). V dropped 9 bases and J dropped 3 bases, with 14 bases sitting between them. This CDR3 region has 14 residues. Germline V lookup: CDR1 MNHNS, CDR2 SASEGT.

On this clone itself: Mismatch with germline at one junction end may stem from a read error. The chain joins TRBV28 to TRBJ1-4, with D unresolved. Germline V gene lookup returns CDR1 MDHEN and CDR2 SYDVKM. This CDR3 comprises 11 residues. Here the CDR3 reads CASTSRQRAVF. DNA for the CDR3: TGTGCCAGCACCTCGCGGCAGAGGGCCGTTTTT.

The CDR3 DNA reads as TGTGCCAGCAGCTCCGGACAGGGAAGAAAGTATGGCTACACCTTC. It codes for CASSSGQGRKYGYTF. The rearrangement joins TRBV6-5 to TRBJ1-2; 8 nucleotides line up with TRBD1. J lost 5 bases, V lost 6 bases, and 11 bases had no gene match. The CDR3 is 15 amino acids. Germline values: CDR1 MNHEY, CDR2 SVGAGI.

The chain couples TRBV11-3 to TRBJ2-3; 9 positions agree with TRBD2. Germline V CDR1 and CDR2: SGHNT, YENEEA. V lost 11 bases to trimming and J lost 4 bases; unmatched junction nucleotides: 7. The CDR3 has 13 amino acids. CDR3 nucleotide sequence: TGTGCCTCGGCGGGGGGGCAGGCAGATACGCAGTATTTT. This gives the protein CASAGGQADTQYF.

V is TRBV11-3 and J is TRBJ2-2; possible D gene TRBD2, 6 bases. Germline CDR1 is SGHNT and CDR2 is YENEEA. Deletions cut 0 bases from V and 0 bases from J, with 8 bases between. The CDR3 has 16 amino acids. The CDR3 loop reads CASSLDGGTNTGELFF. DNA for the CDR3: TGTGCCAGCAGCTTAGACGGCGGGACGAACACCGGGGAGCTGTTTTTT.

The chain uses TRBV7-9 and TRBJ2-1; D is uncertain. The CDR3 is 15 amino acids. Germline values: CDR1 SEHNR, CDR2 FQNEAQ (reference sequence). Trimming cost V 1 base and J 1 base, with 8 bases left between them. The CDR3 bases are TGTGCCAGCAGCTTAGGAGCGTATTCCTACAATGAGCAGTTCTTC. This codes for CASSLGAYSYNEQFF.

V usage is TRBV5-1 and J usage is TRBJ2-7, with D maybe TRBD1 (6 bases). The CDR3 extends over 20 amino acids. The ends were cut back, 0 bases at V and 2 bases at J, with 27 bases in the middle. The V gene's germline CDR1 is SGHRS and CDR2 YFSETQ. CDR3 nucleotide sequence: TGCGCCAGCAGCTTGGATCCGAGACAGGACCCCCGAGTTACCCCCTACGAGCAGTACTTC. It yields the protein CASSLDPRQDPRVTPYEQYF. Together with reference TRBV5-1 and TRBJ2-7, the CDR3 gives the full variable domain: KAGVTQTPRYLIKTRGQQVTLSCSPISGHRSVSWYQQTPGQGLQFLFEYFSETQRNKGNFPGRFSGRQFSNSRSEMNVSTLELGDSALYLCASSLDPRQDPRVTPYEQYFGPGTRLTVT.

This clone was seen only once. V is TRBV2 and J is TRBJ1-1; possibly TRBD1 for D (5 bases). This CDR3 comprises 17 residues. Germline-derived CDR1 and CDR2 are SNHLY and FYNNEI. V dropped 3 bases and J dropped 0 bases, with 17 bases sitting between them. The CDR3 reads CASSDLGLGGLNTEAFF. Written as DNA, the CDR3 is TGTGCCAGCAGTGATCTGGGGTTGGGGGGATTGAACACTGAAGCTTTCTTT.

The chain combines TRBV29-1 with TRBJ1-1; D is unclear. Trimming stripped 6 bases from V and 2 bases from J, with 7 bases between. This CDR3 has 11 amino acids. Germline CDR1 and CDR2: SQVTM and ANQGSEA. As DNA, the CDR3 is TGCAGCGTAGGACTAAACACTGAAGCTTTCTTT. Translation gives CSVGLNTEAFF.

The chain carries TRBV19 and TRBJ2-3; D possibly corresponds to TRBD1 (5 bases). Germline CDR1 and CDR2: LNHDA and SQIVND (reference sequence). This CDR3 is built from 16 residues. V was shortened by 3 bases and J by 0 bases, with 13 bases between the two germline ends. The CDR3 reads CASSIRSRASTDTQYF. Written as DNA, the CDR3 is TGTGCCAGTAGTATTAGATCCAGGGCTAGCACAGATACGCAGTATTTT.